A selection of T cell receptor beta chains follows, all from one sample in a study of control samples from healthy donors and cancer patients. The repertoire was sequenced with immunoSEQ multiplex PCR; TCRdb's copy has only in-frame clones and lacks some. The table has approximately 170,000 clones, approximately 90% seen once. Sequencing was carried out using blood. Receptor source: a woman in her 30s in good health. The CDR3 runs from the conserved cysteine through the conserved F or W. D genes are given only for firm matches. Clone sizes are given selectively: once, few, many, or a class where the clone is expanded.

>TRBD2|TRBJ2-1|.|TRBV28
CASRIGLAGAHRYNEQFF
TGTGCCAGCAGGATAGGACTAGCGGGGGCCCACCGCTACAATGAGCAGTTCTTC
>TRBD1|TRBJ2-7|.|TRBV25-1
CASSAGQGMEQYF
TGTGCCAGCAGTGCTGGACAGGGGATGGAGCAGTACTTC
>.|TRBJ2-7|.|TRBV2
CASSVARLGSYEQYF
TGTGCCAGCAGTGTCGCACGACTAGGAAGCTACGAGCAGTACTTC
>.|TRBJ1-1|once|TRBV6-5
CASSRVEGSTEAFF
TGTGCCAGCAGTCGAGTAGAGGGGAGCACTGAAGCTTTCTTT
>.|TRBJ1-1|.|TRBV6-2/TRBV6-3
CASSRYSGVAMNTEAFF
TGTGCCAGCAGTCGGTACTCGGGGGTCGCTATGAACACTGAAGCTTTCTTT
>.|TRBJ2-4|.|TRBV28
CASSPPGPTKNIQYF
TGTGCCAGCAGCCCGCCTGGGCCTACCAAAAACATTCAGTACTTC
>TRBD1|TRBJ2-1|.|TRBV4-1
CASSQPYRGKDNEQFF
TGCGCCAGCAGCCAGCCCTACAGGGGGAAGGACAATGAGCAGTTCTTC
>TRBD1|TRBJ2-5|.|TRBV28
CASSPGQGQETQYF
TGTGCCAGCAGTCCCGGACAGGGTCAAGAGACCCAGTACTTC
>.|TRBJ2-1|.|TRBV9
CASSVSGVYNEQFF
TGTGCCAGCAGCGTAAGCGGCGTTTACAATGAGCAGTTCTTC
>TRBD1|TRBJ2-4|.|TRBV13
CASSSRQGQNIQYF
TGTGCCAGCAGCTCTAGACAGGGACAAAACATTCAGTACTTC
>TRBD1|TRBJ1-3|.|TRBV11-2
CASSLMDRAAGNTIYF
TGTGCCAGCAGCTTAATGGACAGGGCGGCTGGAAACACCATATATTTT
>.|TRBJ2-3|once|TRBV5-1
CASSESTDTQYF
TGCGCCAGCAGCGAAAGCACAGATACGCAGTATTTT
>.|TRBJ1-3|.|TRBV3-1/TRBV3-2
CASSPVGGSGNTIYF
TGTGCCAGCAGCCCCGTCGGGGGTTCGGGAAACACCATATATTTT
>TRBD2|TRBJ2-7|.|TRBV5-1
CASSPGLAGVYEQYF
TGCGCCAGCAGCCCGGGACTAGCGGGAGTCTACGAGCAGTACTTC